This T cell receptor (beta chain) appears in the sequencing data of a study of blood T cell repertoires in COVID-19. V lost 6 bases to trimming and J lost 6 bases; unmatched junction nucleotides: 4. The CDR3 is 12 amino acids. Libraries were prepared by immunoSEQ multiplex PCR; TCRdb keeps only in-frame clonotypes and omits some of them. Of about 270,000 clones in the sample, around 88% were seen once. The sequenced sample was PBMCs or T cells enriched from blood (not recorded which). The chain joins TRBV12-3 or TRBV12-4 to TRBJ1-2; TRBD1 matches 7 bases. The source of this sequence is a middle-aged woman with acute COVID-19. Here the CDR3 DNA reads TGTGCCAGCAGGGGGCAGGGGGATGGCTACACCTTC. It specifies CASRGQGDGYTF.